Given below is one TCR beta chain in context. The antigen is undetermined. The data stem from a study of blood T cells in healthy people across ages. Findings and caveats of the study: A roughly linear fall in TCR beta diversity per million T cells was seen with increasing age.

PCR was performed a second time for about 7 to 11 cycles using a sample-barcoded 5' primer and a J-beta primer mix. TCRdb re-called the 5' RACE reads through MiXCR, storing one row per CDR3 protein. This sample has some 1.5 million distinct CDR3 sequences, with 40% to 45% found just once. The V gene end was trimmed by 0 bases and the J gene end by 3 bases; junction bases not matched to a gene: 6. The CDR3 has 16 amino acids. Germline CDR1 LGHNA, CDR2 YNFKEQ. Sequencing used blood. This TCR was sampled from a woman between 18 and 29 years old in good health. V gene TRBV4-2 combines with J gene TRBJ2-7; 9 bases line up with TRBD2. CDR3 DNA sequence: TGTGCCAGCAGCCAAGATCACAGCGGGGGGCTCTACGAGCAGTACTTC. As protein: CASSQDHSGGLYEQYF.